These 11 T cell receptor beta chains were sequenced from one sample in a study of regulatory T cells in long-lasting Graves disease. Documented time point: newly diagnosed GD, antithyroid drugs for less than 3 months. Preparation of the TCR library used RNA extracted from PBMCs. Library construction for TCR beta used iRepertoire HTBI primers and Arm-PCR of CDR3 regions. TCRdb ran MiXCR on the multiplex PCR reads and lists one entry per CDR3 protein. This table has fewer than 350,000 distinct CDR3 sequences, 18% appearing once. The sample here was peripheral blood mononuclear cells (PBMCs), taken at new diagnosis, from a patient treated with antithyroid drugs. The receptor source for this set is a female donor with Graves disease.

At least ten counts were recorded for this clonotype. The J gene is TRBJ2-5, the V gene TRBV29-1; the D is unclear. Germline V lookup: CDR1 SQVTM, CDR2 ANQGSEA. The CDR3 has 11 residues. The V end was cut by 6 bases, the J end by 5 bases, with 10 bases between. CDR3 in amino acids: CSVRQVETQYF. DNA of the CDR3: TGCAGCGTGAGGCAGGTGGAGACCCAGTACTTC.

In this sample, this clonotype turned up many times. The gene calls are TRBV6-5 and TRBJ2-7; D unresolved. CDR1 MNHEY and CDR2 SVGAGI come from the germline V gene. Trimming removed 2 bases from V and 0 bases from J, with 5 bases in between. This CDR3 has 13 amino acids. CDR3 sequence: CASSYRSSYEQYF. The DNA for the CDR3 is TGTGCCAGCAGTTACAGGAGCTCCTACGAGCAGTACTTC.

This clonotype was recorded at least ten times. The V gene is TRBV2, the J gene TRBJ2-2, with 8 bases lining up with TRBD2. Germline V gene lookup returns CDR1 SNHLY and CDR2 FYNNEI. V lost 7 bases and J lost 6; bases outside the gene matches: 7. This CDR3 comprises 14 residues. Written as DNA, the CDR3 is TGTGCCAGCACCGGGAACGGGGGGGCCGGGGAGCTGTTTTTT. Its translation: CASTGNGGAGELFF.

A few counts support this clonotype. V and J are TRBV9 and TRBJ2-5; 14 nucleotides agree with TRBD2. V trimming: 0 bases; J trimming: 1 base; junction bases outside the gene matches: 2. The CDR3 totals 17 residues. Germline CDR1 is SGDLS and CDR2 is YYNGEE. The DNA for the CDR3 is TGTGCCAGCAGCGTAGCCGGACTAGCGGGAGGCCAAGAGACCCAGTACTTC. It encodes CASSVAGLAGGQETQYF.

This chain uses TRBV7-2 with TRBJ2-5; D is ambiguous. The CDR3 sequence is 14 residues long. V lost 3 bases and J 0 bases, leaving 8 bases between the germline ends. The V gene's germline CDR1 is SGHTA and CDR2 FQGNSA. DNA of the CDR3: TGTGCCAGCAGCTTCTTTTCTTACCAAGAGACCCAGTACTTC. It encodes CASSFFSYQETQYF.

This clonotype was detected ten times or more. The chain couples TRBV12-3 or TRBV12-4 to TRBJ2-5; a possible D gene is TRBD2 (5 bases). The V end lost 2 bases, the J end lost 5 bases, and 9 bases lay between the germline ends. This CDR3 comprises 13 residues. In nucleotides, the CDR3 is TGTGCCAGCAGTTTACGAGGGCCGGAGACCCAGTACTTC. Translation: CASSLRGPETQYF.

As DNA, the CDR3 is TGTGCCAGCAGCTCCCCTAGCGGGAGGGGAACCGGGGAGCTGTTTTTT. Translation gives CASSSPSGRGTGELFF. The V and J genes are TRBV28 and TRBJ2-2, with 12 bases matching TRBD2. The length of the CDR3 is 16 residues. From germline, CDR1 is MDHEN and CDR2 SYDVKM. Losses at the gene ends were 6 bases for V and 5 bases for J; bases not matched to a gene: 7.

This clonotype occurred many times. The chain links TRBV19 to TRBJ2-7; D is possibly TRBD1 or TRBD2 (6 bases each). CDR3 length: 13 residues. Trimming shortened V by 6 bases and J by 7 bases, and 16 bases separated the two germline ends. CDR1 and CDR2 from the germline V gene are LNHDA and SQIVND (reference sequence). The CDR3 region has the DNA TGTGCCAGTAGGGACGGACAGCGGGTGGAGCAGTACTTC. It specifies CASRDGQRVEQYF.

A few counts support this clonotype. This clone may be a read error of a much larger clone one base away. This sequence joins TRBV27 and TRBJ2-7; D is perhaps TRBD1 (5 bases). The V gene lost 6 bases and the J gene lost 1 base, with 22 bases spanning the gap. Germline lookup yields CDR1 MNHEY and CDR2 SMNVEV (reference sequence). The CDR3 loop spans 17 amino acids. The CDR3 DNA follows: TGTGCCAGCAGCCCCGCCAGGACAACTTTTCGGTCCTACGAGCAGTACTTC. Protein product: CASSPARTTFRSYEQYF.

Turning to this clonotype: A much bigger clone sits one base away, suggesting this may be a read error. This sequence joins TRBV5-1 and TRBJ2-1, with 9 nucleotides matching TRBD2. This CDR3 spans 18 amino acids. Germline V gene sequence: CDR1 SGHRS, CDR2 YFSETQ. CDR3 nucleotide sequence: TGCGCCAGCGCAATTGGGGGGCTTAGCGGGAGTTCCCACAATGGGCAGTTCTTC. Translation: CASAIGGLSGSSHNGQFF. The complete variable domain, with remaining parts taken from reference TRBV5-1 and TRBJ2-1, reads KAGVTQTPRYLIKTRGQQVTLSCSPISGHRSVSWYQQTPGQGLQFLFEYFSETQRNKGNFPGRFSGRQFSNSRSEMNVSTLELGDSALYLCASAIGGLSGSSHNGQFFGPGTRLTVL.

At least ten counts were recorded for this clonotype. The rearrangement joins TRBV11-2 to TRBJ2-2; 8 positions agree with TRBD2. Germline V gene sequence: CDR1 SGHAT, CDR2 FQNNGV. The CDR3 is 15 amino acids. Trimming cost V 5 bases and J 6 bases; bases outside gene matches: 8. The CDR3 nucleotides read TGTGCCAGCAGCGACGGGACTAGTTTGGCCGGGGAGCTGTTTTTT. Translated: CASSDGTSLAGELFF.